This entry concerns a single T cell receptor beta chain. What it binds is unknown. The CDR3 length is 13 residues. V was cut by 2 bases and J by 3 bases, with 8 bases left in between. Germline loops: CDR1 GTSNPN, CDR2 SVGIG (reference sequence). The data were obtained in a study of T cells after posttransplantation cyclophosphamide. Study-wide points: Later blood repertoires were often dominated by clones from the donor CD8+ memory compartment. TRB clonality was highly associated with recipient CMV seropositivity and reactivation. TRB overlap between skin or GI tissue T cells and blood was limited.

Sequenced by immunoSEQ multiplex PCR; TCRdb stores in-frame clones only, minus some. The sample yields tens of thousands of clones, 86% seen once. Sequenced input: PBMCs. This chain connects TRBV30 to TRBJ1-5; D is unresolved. The clonotype originates from a man aged 30 to 39 with a blood cancer, CMV-positive, and with a related stem cell donor. The CDR3 loop is CAWSRSSNQPQHF. The CDR3, as DNA: TGTGCCTGGAGTAGGAGTTCCAATCAGCCCCAGCATTTT.